This T cell receptor (beta chain) was captured by sequencing in a study of control samples from healthy donors and cancer patients. Sequencing was performed with immunoSEQ multiplex PCR; in TCRdb, only in-frame clones are kept and a portion is missing. The data hold 160,000 or so clones, with about 94% observed a single time. CDR1 is SNHLY and CDR2 is FYNNEI in the germline V gene. The CDR3 is 14 amino acids. J was trimmed by 7 bases and V by 7 bases; bases with no gene match: 6. Sequenced input: blood. This chain uses TRBV2 with TRBJ2-1, with 11 bases matching TRBD2. This TCR was recovered from a man in his fifties in good health. In DNA form, the CDR3 reads TGTGCCAGCATGCTCTTAGCGGGGGGGAATGAGCAGTTCTTC. This translates into CASMLLAGGNEQFF.